This is a list of T cell receptor beta chains from one sample in a study of blood T cell repertoires in COVID-19. Clones were sequenced by immunoSEQ multiplex PCR, and TCRdb holds only the in-frame ones, with some missing. Of more than 150,000 clones in the sample, roughly three quarters were seen once. The sample was PBMCs or T cells enriched from blood (not recorded which). These receptors all stem from a man in his 60s who had been exposed to COVID-19. The CDR3 runs from the conserved cysteine through the conserved F or W. D genes are given only for firm matches. Some rows mark clone size as missing; the rest say once, few, many or name a class of expanded clone.

j_gene,abundance,d_gene,v_gene,CDR3nt,CDR3aa
TRBJ2-7,once,.,TRBV7-9,TGTGCCAGCAGCCCGACAGCATACGAGCAGTACTTC,CASSPTAYEQYF
TRBJ2-7,once,.,TRBV7-2,TGTGCCAGCAGCTTCAGGTACGAGCAGTACTTC,CASSFRYEQYF
TRBJ2-5,once,TRBD2,TRBV7-2,TGTGCCAGCAGCTTAAAAGCGGGAACTAGAACAGAGACCCAGTACTTC,CASSLKAGTRTETQYF
TRBJ2-1,.,.,TRBV6-5,TGTGCCAGCATGGATCAGTGGGGGGCCTACAATGAGCAGTTCTTC,CASMDQWGAYNEQFF
TRBJ2-5,.,.,TRBV5-1,TGCGCCAGCAGCTTGGCCTCAGGGGTCGGCGAGACCCAGTACTTC,CASSLASGVGETQYF
TRBJ2-1,.,TRBD2,TRBV9,TGTGCCAGCAGCGTAGAAGGAACTAGCGGGGACAATGAGCAGTTCTTC,CASSVEGTSGDNEQFF
TRBJ2-1,.,TRBD2,TRBV29-1,TGCAGCGTCGATAGACTAGCGGGAAGCTCCTACAATGAGCAGTTCTTC,CSVDRLAGSSYNEQFF
TRBJ2-7,few,.,TRBV7-9,TGTGCCAGCAGCTTAGACGGGACACCTTCCTACGAGCAGTACTTC,CASSLDGTPSYEQYF
TRBJ1-1,.,TRBD1,TRBV5-4,TGTGCCAGCAGCTTGGTGGGGACAGGGGGAAGAACTGAAGCTTTCTTT,CASSLVGTGGRTEAFF
TRBJ1-3,.,.,TRBV30,TGTGCCTGGAGTGGGCAGGGGAGTGGAAACACCATATATTTT,CAWSGQGSGNTIYF
TRBJ1-1,few,.,TRBV7-5,TGTGTCAGAAGCTTACGGGACAGCAACACTGAAGCTTTCTTT,CVRSLRDSNTEAFF
TRBJ1-3,once,TRBD1,TRBV28,TGTGCCACCTACCATGCGGGACAGGGAGGAAACACCATATATTTT,CATYHAGQGGNTIYF
TRBJ1-4,.,.,TRBV7-3,TGTGCCAGCAGCCGGGGTGTGGGTGAAAAACTGTTTTTT,CASSRGVGEKLFF
TRBJ2-5,once,TRBD2,TRBV7-3,TGTGCCAGCAGCCCCACAGCGGGAGGGCCAGGGGAGACCCAGTACTTC,CASSPTAGGPGETQYF
TRBJ1-4,.,.,TRBV7-9,TGTGCCAGCAGCTTTGGGCAACAGATAACAACTAATGAAAAACTGTTTTTT,CASSFGQQITTNEKLFF
TRBJ1-4,.,.,TRBV28,TGTGCCAGCCGAAAGAGGTGGGGGGAGGAAAAACTGTTTTTT,CASRKRWGEEKLFF
TRBJ1-2,.,TRBD1,TRBV19,TGTGCCAGTAGTCGACAGGGCGAAGGCGGCTACACCTTC,CASSRQGEGGYTF
TRBJ1-6,.,.,TRBV11-1,TGTGCCAGCAGCCCCCGCGGGACGGGGAATTCACCCCTCCACTTT,CASSPRGTGNSPLHF
TRBJ1-1,.,.,TRBV7-9,TGTGCCAGCAGCTTAGAATTAAGGAGGGCTTTCTTT,CASSLELRRAFF
TRBJ2-1,.,TRBD2,TRBV20-1,TGCAGTGCTAGTACATTCCTTGCGGGAGCTCTCAATGAGCAGTTCTTC,CSASTFLAGALNEQFF
TRBJ1-1,.,TRBD1,TRBV19,TGTGCCAGTAGTATTCGGGACAGCTCGAACACTGAAGCTTTCTTT,CASSIRDSSNTEAFF
TRBJ2-3,.,TRBD2,TRBV4-3,TGCGCCAGCAGCCAAGACCCCCCTAGCGGGAGCACAGATACGCAGTATTTT,CASSQDPPSGSTDTQYF
TRBJ2-1,once,TRBD2,TRBV2,TGTGCCAGCAAAAGGACTAGCGGGAAAAATGAGCAGTTCTTC,CASKRTSGKNEQFF
TRBJ2-7,once,TRBD2,TRBV5-5,TGTGCCAGCAGCTTGAGCCCTAGCGGGGGTTACGAGCAGTACTTC,CASSLSPSGGYEQYF
TRBJ2-4,.,TRBD2,TRBV18,TGTGCCAGCTCACTTACGTGGGGGGGACTAGCCAAAAACATTCAGTACTTC,CASSLTWGGLAKNIQYF
TRBJ2-1,.,.,TRBV2,TGTGCCAGCATATCGGGAGCTTTCGATGAGCAGTTCTTC,CASISGAFDEQFF
TRBJ2-5,.,TRBD2,TRBV3-1/TRBV3-2,TGTGCCAGCAGCCAGTACGGCGGGAGGCGCCAAGAGACCCAGTACTTC,CASSQYGGRRQETQYF
TRBJ1-2,.,.,TRBV28,TGTGCCAGCAGGGAAACAGGGCTGGATGGCTACACCTTC,CASRETGLDGYTF
TRBJ2-5,.,TRBD2,TRBV5-1,TGCGCCAGCAGCTTGCTTTCTGCTAGCGGGCAAGAGACCCAGTACTTC,CASSLLSASGQETQYF
TRBJ2-6,.,TRBD2,TRBV11-2,TGTGCCAGCAGCCAGGGACTAGGCCCCACTGGGGCCAACGTCCTGACTTTC,CASSQGLGPTGANVLTF
TRBJ2-1,.,.,TRBV12-3/TRBV12-4,TGTGCCAGCAGTTTAGACAGGGCAAATGAGCAGTTCTTC,CASSLDRANEQFF
TRBJ2-6,.,.,TRBV18,TGTGCCAGCTCACCACGGTCGTCGGGGGAAATTTACTCTGGGGCCAACGTCCTGACTTTC,CASSPRSSGEIYSGANVLTF